A single sample is the source of the 29 T cell receptor beta chains below, sequenced in a study of OX40 agonist ivuxolimab in advanced cancers. The table came from immunoSEQ multiplex PCR; TCRdb's copy has only in-frame clones and leaves some out. The sample holds approximately 92,000 clones, 94% seen once. The source material was CD4+ or CD8+ T cells sorted from blood, sampled in a trial of the OX40 agonist ivuxolimab. These receptors all come from an adult with an advanced solid tumor such as melanoma, head and neck, liver or kidney cancer.

The chain couples TRBV4-3 to TRBJ2-1; 8 bases map to TRBD1. The V segment lost 0 bases and the J segment 4 bases; nucleotides outside the gene matches: 11. The CDR3 is 18 amino acids. Germline V gene sequence: CDR1 LGHNA, CDR2 YSLEER. The CDR3 DNA reads TGCGCCAGCAGCCAAGAAGCAGGGGGCCTACTTGGGTACAATGAGCAGTTCTTC. Translating gives CASSQEAGGLLGYNEQFF.

The V and J genes are TRBV4-3 and TRBJ1-3; unclear D gene. This CDR3 is 16 amino acids long. Germline CDR1 and CDR2: LGHNA and YSLEER. V lost 0 bases and J 2 bases, leaving 11 bases between the germline ends. In DNA form, the CDR3 reads TGCGCCAGCAGCCAAGATCGAAGGGTCGCTGGAAACACCATATATTTT. Encoded protein: CASSQDRRVAGNTIYF.

CDR3 residues: CASSFHGSGQETQYF. In DNA form, the CDR3 reads TGTGCCAGCAGTTTTCACGGGAGCGGTCAAGAGACCCAGTACTTC. The chain combines TRBV28 with TRBJ2-5, with a weak D call TRBD2 (6 bases). The V end lost 3 bases, the J end lost 2 bases, and 13 bases lay between the germline ends. CDR3 size: 15 residues. The V gene's germline CDR1 is MDHEN and CDR2 SYDVKM.

J is TRBJ1-1 and V is TRBV19; no clear D gene. The CDR3 totals 17 residues. V gave up 3 bases and J gave up 4 bases, with 21 bases separating them. Germline CDR1 reads LNHDA; CDR2 reads SQIVND (reference sequence). This CDR3 is CASSIWSAVRQGTEAFF. The CDR3 DNA reads TGTGCCAGTAGTATCTGGAGTGCGGTTCGGCAAGGCACTGAAGCTTTCTTT.

The chain is built from TRBV11-2 and TRBJ2-7, with D possibly being TRBD1 (6 bases). Trimming shortened V by 5 bases and J by 2 bases, and 13 bases separated the two germline ends. Per germline, CDR1 SGHAT and CDR2 FQNNGV. The CDR3 covers 14 residues. CDR3 amino acids: CASSLPGDTYEQYF. The CDR3 DNA reads TGTGCCAGCAGCCTTCCCGGGGACACCTACGAGCAGTACTTC.

The chain combines TRBV4-3 with TRBJ2-3; the D gene is possibly TRBD2 (6 bases). Germline V lookup: CDR1 LGHNA, CDR2 YSLEER. There are 15 residues in the CDR3. Trimming pared 0 bases from V and 4 bases from J, leaving 11 bases between. CDR3 sequence: CASSQDWGDPDTQYF. CDR3 sequence (DNA): TGCGCCAGCAGCCAAGACTGGGGGGACCCAGATACGCAGTATTTT.

The CDR3 nucleotides read TGTGCCAGCAGCTTGGAAAGGCGGGGGATCTCTGGAAACACCATATATTTT. Amino acid sequence: CASSLERRGISGNTIYF. The genes are TRBV5-6 and TRBJ1-3; possible D gene TRBD1, 5 bases. V lost 0 bases and J lost 0, with 13 bases in between. This CDR3 is built from 17 residues. Germline V gene lookup returns CDR1 SGHDT and CDR2 YYEEEE.

The chain uses TRBV6-6 and TRBJ2-2, with 10 bases lining up with TRBD2. The CDR3 is 15 residues long. The V and J ends lost 6 bases and 3 bases, in that order; junction bases with no gene match: 4. Germline CDR1 and CDR2: MNHNY and SVGAGI (reference sequence). In DNA, the CDR3 is TGTGCCAGCAGAACTAGCGGGGTTTACACCGGGGAGCTGTTTTTT. Its protein is CASRTSGVYTGELFF.

The rearrangement uses TRBV18 and TRBJ2-5; D possibly corresponds to TRBD2 (5 bases). Germline CDR1 and CDR2: KGHSH and LQKENI. The CDR3 consists of 14 residues. The germline V and J ends were trimmed by 6 bases and 4 bases, with 15 bases remaining between them. The CDR3 spells CASSGGPNVETQYF. The CDR3 bases are TGTGCCAGCTCCGGAGGCCCTAATGTAGAGACCCAGTACTTC.

The V gene is TRBV5-4, the J gene TRBJ1-4, with D perhaps matching TRBD1 (5 bases). Germline-derived CDR1 and CDR2 are SGHNT and YYREEE (reference sequence). V lost 3 bases and J lost 6, with 12 bases in between. The CDR3 spans 14 residues. In nucleotides, the CDR3 is TGTGCCAGCAGCTCCCCGTCGGGGGATGAAAAACTGTTTTTT. The encoded protein is CASSSPSGDEKLFF.

The chain combines TRBV27 with TRBJ2-3; 13 positions match TRBD2. V lost 5 bases to trimming and J lost 6 bases; unmatched junction nucleotides: 11. The CDR3 has 17 residues. Germline CDR1 reads MNHEY; CDR2 reads SMNVEV (reference sequence). This chain's CDR3 is CASSPLTSGRIRDTQYF. DNA of the CDR3: TGTGCCAGCAGTCCCCTGACTAGCGGGAGGATTCGCGATACGCAGTATTTT.

This clone was seen just once. A read error may produce the germline difference seen at one junction end. The sample has other DNA sequences that encode this CDR3 too. The rearrangement joins TRBV4-3 to TRBJ1-4; TRBD1 is a possible D gene (5 bases). The CDR3 totals 16 residues. Germline V CDR1 and CDR2: LGHNA, YSLEER. In DNA form, the CDR3 reads TGCGCCAGCAGCCAAGCCATCGGGGGATGGAATGAAAAACTATTTTTT. This codes for CASSQAIGGWNEKLFF.

This rearrangement joins TRBV18 to TRBJ1-1; D may be TRBD1 (5 bases). The CDR3 is 16 residues long. The V end was cut by 3 bases, the J end by 1 base, with 15 bases between. Germline V gene sequence: CDR1 KGHSH, CDR2 LQKENI. The DNA of the CDR3 is TGTGCCAGCTCACCGTGGCAGGGAGGCACGAACACTGAAGCTTTCTTT. Translating it yields CASSPWQGGTNTEAFF. Based on the CDR3 plus reference TRBV18 and TRBJ1-1, the full variable domain is NAGVMQNPRHLVRRRGQEARLRCSPMKGHSHVYWYRQLPEEGLKFMVYLQKENIIDESGMPKERFSAEFPKEGPSILRIQQVVRGDSAAYFCASSPWQGGTNTEAFFGQGTRLTVV.

This clone was recorded once. This chain connects TRBV19 to TRBJ2-5; perhaps TRBD2 as D (7 bases). This CDR3 has 16 residues. Germline CDR1 and CDR2: LNHDA and SQIVND (reference sequence). The V end lost 5 bases, the J end lost 0 bases, and 16 bases lay between the germline ends. Here the CDR3 reads CASSLDGGPYQETQYF. The CDR3 DNA reads TGTGCCAGTAGTCTGGACGGGGGGCCTTACCAAGAGACCCAGTACTTC.

This chain connects TRBV4-2 to TRBJ2-7; no clear D gene. CDR1 and CDR2 from the germline V gene are LGHNA and YNFKEQ. The CDR3 contains 15 residues. V was clipped by 0 bases and J by 1 base, with 10 bases between them. CDR3: CASSQDYPGSYEQYF. The DNA of the CDR3 is TGTGCCAGCAGCCAAGATTATCCTGGTTCCTACGAGCAGTACTTC.

The rearrangement joins TRBV4-2 to TRBJ1-5; D may be TRBD1 (6 bases). The CDR3 is 16 amino acids. CDR1 and CDR2 (germline): LGHNA, YNFKEQ. V was pared by 1 base and J by 6 bases, with 16 bases between. This chain's CDR3 is CASSQVGGGVSQPQHF. CDR3 DNA sequence: TGTGCCAGCAGCCAAGTCGGGGGCGGGGTGAGTCAGCCCCAGCATTTT.

This clone was observed a handful of times. The J gene is TRBJ1-2, the V gene TRBV6-1; D may be TRBD1 (6 bases). Germline V gene data show CDR1 as MNHNS and CDR2 as SASEGT. The V end lost 8 bases, the J end lost 5 bases, and 21 bases lay between the germline ends. CDR3 size: 15 residues. This CDR3 is CASHPQGDNLYGYTF. The DNA for the CDR3 is TGTGCCAGCCATCCCCAAGGGGACAACCTTTATGGCTACACCTTC.

The rearrangement links TRBV5-6 to TRBJ1-1; 8 bases agree with TRBD1. CDR1 SGHDT and CDR2 YYEEEE come from the germline V gene. The CDR3 consists of 11 residues. V shed 6 bases, J shed 11 bases, and the junction held 6 bases outside the gene matches. This CDR3 is CASTRTGMAFF. The DNA of the CDR3 is TGTGCCAGCACCAGGACAGGGATGGCTTTCTTT.

This rearrangement joins TRBV18 to TRBJ1-1; D is undetermined. From germline, CDR1 is KGHSH and CDR2 LQKENI. The V and J ends lost 6 bases and 2 bases respectively, with 16 bases between them. The CDR3 consists of 15 residues. For the CDR3, the DNA is TGTGCCAGCTCGGCGAACGGGCAGGTCAACACTGAAGCTTTCTTT. It yields the protein CASSANGQVNTEAFF.

The gene calls are TRBV7-8 and TRBJ1-6; D not resolved. Germline loops: CDR1 SGHVS, CDR2 FQNEAQ. V gave up 7 bases and J gave up 8 bases, with 15 bases separating them. This CDR3 spans 14 amino acids. Here the CDR3 DNA reads TGTGCCAGCACCCCACGGACCTGGGATTCACCCCTCCACTTT. Translated: CASTPRTWDSPLHF.

As to this clone: One end of the junction varies from germline; a read error may be responsible. Other DNA sequences within the sample encode an identical CDR3. The chain carries TRBV7-7 and TRBJ2-5; 11 nucleotides agree with TRBD1. Germline values: CDR1 SSHAT, CDR2 FNYEAQ (reference sequence). This CDR3 has 16 amino acids. CDR3: CASSLDGQGARETQYF. The CDR3, as DNA: TGTGCTAGCAGCTTAGATGGACAGGGGGCTCGAGAGACCCAGTACTTC.

The chain links TRBV7-6 to TRBJ2-1, with 11 positions matching TRBD1. CDR1 and CDR2 from the germline V gene are SGHVS and FNYEAQ. The CDR3 has 16 residues. Trimming cost V 2 bases and J 5 bases; bases outside gene matches: 5. CDR3 nucleotide sequence: TGTGCCAGCAGCTTAACTACGGGACAGGGGGACAATGAGCAGTTCTTC. This gives the protein CASSLTTGQGDNEQFF.

V gene TRBV6-5 combines with J gene TRBJ1-2; tentative D call: TRBD1 (6 bases). The CDR3 spans 14 residues. The germline gives CDR1 MNHEY, CDR2 SVGAGI. V was cut by 0 bases and J by 8 bases, with 13 bases left in between. Here the CDR3 reads CASSYSDSLGGYTF. In DNA form, the CDR3 reads TGTGCCAGCAGTTACTCGGACAGTCTGGGAGGCTACACCTTC.

The chain is built from TRBV6-1 and TRBJ2-7, with TRBD1 matching 9 bases. Germline V lookup: CDR1 MNHNS, CDR2 SASEGT. CDR3 size: 13 residues. V was pared by 10 bases and J by 7 bases, with 11 bases of the junction left unmatched. CDR3 in amino acids: CATPRDRVGEQYF. The CDR3 DNA reads as TGTGCCACGCCCCGGGACAGGGTCGGGGAGCAGTACTTC.

The table lists this clone with a few counts. The chain combines TRBV16 with TRBJ1-3; D is ambiguous. CDR3 size: 12 residues. V dropped 3 bases and J dropped 7 bases, with 7 bases sitting between them. CDR1 is KGHSY and CDR2 is FQNENV in the germline V gene. This chain's CDR3 is CASSHLENTIYF. The CDR3 nucleotides are TGTGCCAGCAGCCACCTTGAGAACACCATATATTTT.

The chain couples TRBV27 to TRBJ1-4; a weak D match, TRBD1 (6 bases). Germline CDR1 is MNHEY and CDR2 is SMNVEV (reference sequence). The CDR3 contains 14 residues. The V end lost 6 bases, the J end lost 8 bases, and 16 bases lay between the germline ends. In DNA, the CDR3 is TGTGCCAGCAGAGTACAGGGTTCCGGGGAAAAACTGTTTTTT. Protein sequence: CASRVQGSGEKLFF. The variable domain in full, completed from reference TRBV27 and TRBJ1-4, reads EAQVTQNPRYLITVTGKKLTVTCSQNMNHEYMSWYRQDPGLGLRQIYYSMNVEVTDKGDVPEGYKVSRKEKRNFPLILESPSPNQTSLYFCASRVQGSGEKLFFGSGTQLSVL.

This chain joins TRBV5-6 and TRBJ1-1; no definite D call. Trimming shortened V by 1 base and J by 3 bases, and 4 bases separated the two germline ends. Germline V gene lookup returns CDR1 SGHDT and CDR2 YYEEEE. This CDR3 comprises 12 residues. In DNA form, the CDR3 reads TGTGCCAGCAGCTTGTCCGACACTGAAGCTTTCTTT. As protein: CASSLSDTEAFF. The whole variable domain, filled in from reference TRBV5-6 and TRBJ1-1, reads DAGVTQSPTHLIKTRGQQVTLRCSPKSGHDTVSWYQQALGQGPQFIFQYYEEEERQRGNFPDRFSGHQFPNYSSELNVNALLLGDSALYLCASSLSDTEAFFGQGTRLTVV.

This clone was recorded a few times. The CDR3 here is CASSQALSNTEAFF. In DNA, the CDR3 is TGTGCCAGCAGCCAAGCCCTATCGAACACTGAAGCTTTCTTT. This chain links TRBV14 with TRBJ1-1; no firm D call. Trimming cost V 1 base and J 1 base, with 7 bases left between them. Germline CDR1 is SGHDN and CDR2 is FVKESK. This CDR3 spans 14 amino acids. The full variable domain, rest sourced from reference TRBV14 and TRBJ1-1, is EAGVTQFPSHSVIEKGQTVTLRCDPISGHDNLYWYRRVMGKEIKFLLHFVKESKQDESGMPNNRFLAERTGGTYSTLKVQPAELEDSGVYFCASSQALSNTEAFFGQGTRLTVV.

The chain couples TRBV7-9 to TRBJ1-1; no firm D call. The germline V gene has CDR1 SEHNR and CDR2 FQNEAQ (reference sequence). Trimming removed 4 bases from V and 3 bases from J, with 12 bases in between. The CDR3 runs 14 residues. The CDR3 coding sequence is TGTGCCAGCAGCTCCTGGACGGGCCACACTGAAGCTTTCTTT. It specifies CASSSWTGHTEAFF. Drawing the rest from reference TRBV7-9 and TRBJ1-1, the complete variable domain is DTGVSQNPRHKITKRGQNVTFRCDPISEHNRLYWYRQTLGQGPEFLTYFQNEAQLEKSRLLSDRFSAERPKGSFSTLEIQRTEQGDSAMYLCASSSWTGHTEAFFGQGTRLTVV.